This T cell receptor (beta chain) was documented in a study of cytomegalovirus exposure and HLA in healthy donors. Study-level findings and limits: Later analysis demonstrated an association between a missense DCLRE1C variant and TCR beta V- and J-gene trimming.

The primer mix had 60 Vbeta and 13 Jbeta primers. The protocol was immunoSEQ multiplex PCR, while the TCRdb copy is restricted to in-frame clones and leaves out a portion. The sample consists of 100,000 to 150,000 clones, about 78% of them appearing once. Of note for this clone: The antigen remains unidentified.

V shed 5 bases and J 8 bases; nucleotides not matched to a gene: 3. Germline V gene lookup returns CDR1 MNHEY and CDR2 SVGAGI. CDR3 length: 12 residues. This TCR derives from a man younger than 40 in good health and CMV-seronegative. The V and J genes are TRBV6-5 and TRBJ1-2, with 9 bases aligning to TRBD1. Sequenced input: PBMCs. CDR3 DNA sequence: TGTGCCAGCAGTGACAGGGGGAGAGGCTACACCTTC. Protein: CASSDRGRGYTF.